The 20 T cell receptor beta chains listed next were all sequenced from one sample in a study of cytomegalovirus exposure and HLA in healthy donors (dated by TCRdb to 2016 to 2017). The method behind the library was the immunoSEQ multiplex PCR assay. For the multiplex PCR, a mixture combining 60 forward primers for TCR Vbeta segments and 13 reverse primers for TCR Jbeta segments was used. Sourced from immuneACCESS, this table was stored by TCRdb with only in-frame sequences that have V and J called. A share of the clones is absent; for the studies checked, an unresolved V gene accounts for under half, and the remainder has no known explanation. The table for this sample lists 160,000 or so clones; about four fifths of them were counted only once. Of the sample, less than 5% is held by the ten largest clones. Sequencing was carried out using PBMCs. The origin of the receptors is a man aged 50 to 59 in good health and CMV-seropositive.

The chain links TRBV15 to TRBJ2-7; 7 bases map to TRBD2. Per the germline V gene, CDR1 is LNHNV and CDR2 is YYDKDF (reference sequence). Losses at the gene ends were 1 base for V and 2 bases for J; bases not matched to a gene: 5. The CDR3 contains 15 residues. CDR3: CATSRGIAGAYEQYF. In DNA form, the CDR3 reads TGTGCCACCAGCAGAGGCATCGCGGGGGCCTACGAGCAGTACTTC.

The genes are TRBV9 and TRBJ2-1; tentatively, D is TRBD2 (6 bases). This CDR3 has 14 residues. With 4 bases removed from V and 4 bases from J, the gap between germline ends came to 12 bases. In germline, CDR1 is SGDLS, CDR2 YYNGEE. CDR3 nucleotide sequence: TGTGCCAGCAGCCTCGGGAGTTTATACAATGAGCAGTTCTTC. Protein product: CASSLGSLYNEQFF.

This clone turned up a few times. The rearrangement uses TRBV7-9 and TRBJ2-7; 9 bases line up with TRBD2. V lost 5 bases, J lost 2 bases, and 7 bases stayed unmatched. This CDR3 comprises 15 residues. The germline gives CDR1 SEHNR, CDR2 FQNEAQ (reference sequence). CDR3 sequence (DNA): TGTGCCAGCAGCGCGGCGGGAGGGCCCCCCTACGAGCAGTACTTC. Translation: CASSAAGGPPYEQYF.

The chain is built from TRBV27 and TRBJ2-3; D is perhaps TRBD2 (5 bases). Germline V gene data show CDR1 as MNHEY and CDR2 as SMNVEV (reference sequence). The CDR3 is made up of 15 amino acids. V lost 5 bases and J lost 3, with 15 bases in between. Written as DNA, the CDR3 is TGTGCCAGCAGTAAGATGGGGAGTGGAACAGATACGCAGTATTTT. Protein sequence: CASSKMGSGTDTQYF.

The chain recombines TRBV29-1 with TRBJ2-1, with 11 nucleotides matching TRBD1. Germline V gives CDR1 SQVTM, CDR2 ANQGSEA. The J segment lost 0 bases and the V segment lost 8 bases, leaving 6 bases of the junction unmatched. CDR3 length equals 15 residues. CDR3 in amino acids: CSLGQGAFSYNEQFF. The CDR3 DNA reads TGCAGCCTTGGACAGGGGGCTTTCTCCTACAATGAGCAGTTCTTC.

The J gene is TRBJ2-3, the V gene TRBV27; 7 bases agree with TRBD2. The J segment lost 1 base and the V segment lost 1 base, leaving 8 bases of the junction unmatched. Germline V gene sequence: CDR1 MNHEY, CDR2 SMNVEV (reference sequence). The CDR3 is 17 amino acids. Here the CDR3 DNA reads TGTGCCAGCAGTTTATTGGGCGGGAGATCCCGCACAGATACGCAGTATTTT. Translation: CASSLLGGRSRTDTQYF.

The CDR3 protein is CASRHWTENGYTF. CDR3 DNA: TGTGCCAGTAGACATTGGACAGAGAATGGCTACACCTTC. V is TRBV19 and J is TRBJ1-2, with a weak D call TRBD1 (6 bases). Looked up from germline, CDR1 is LNHDA and CDR2 is SQIVND (reference sequence). The V end lost 6 bases, the J end lost 6 bases, and 14 bases lay between the germline ends. The CDR3 sequence is 13 residues long. The full variable domain, in which reference TRBV19 and TRBJ1-2 provide the parts outside the CDR3, is DGGITQSPKYLFRKEGQNVTLSCEQNLNHDAMYWYRQDPGQGLRLIYYSQIVNDFQKGDIAEGYSVSREKKESFPLTVTSAQKNPTAFYLCASRHWTENGYTFGSGTRLTVV.

V is TRBV29-1 and J is TRBJ2-1; D perhaps matches TRBD2 (5 bases). The CDR3 loop spans 12 amino acids. Germline-derived CDR1 and CDR2 are SQVTM and ANQGSEA. Between the trimmed V and J ends, which lost 5 bases and 3 bases, there was a span of 8 bases. CDR3 DNA: TGCAGCGTTATACGGGACTACAATGAGCAGTTCTTC. It yields the protein CSVIRDYNEQFF.

The chain couples TRBV9 to TRBJ1-6, with 8 positions matching TRBD1. V gave up 0 bases and J gave up 8 bases; unmatched junction bases: 4. The CDR3 has 15 amino acids. The germline V gene has CDR1 SGDLS and CDR2 YYNGEE. CDR3 region: CASSVEQGAHSPLHF. Here the CDR3 DNA reads TGTGCCAGCAGCGTAGAGCAGGGGGCACATTCACCCCTCCACTTT.

The rearrangement uses TRBV28 and TRBJ1-2; D remains ambiguous. Trimming shortened V by 4 bases and J by 8 bases, and 17 bases separated the two germline ends. CDR1 is MDHEN, CDR2 SYDVKM, per germline. CDR3 length: 14 residues. The CDR3 nucleotides are TGTGCCAGCAGTTCCCTCCGGAGGGCGGAGGGCTACACCTTC. Its translation: CASSSLRRAEGYTF.

The chain links TRBV5-1 to TRBJ1-3; D gene ambiguous. Trimming removed 0 bases at V and 7 bases at J, with 17 bases between. Germline lookup yields CDR1 SGHRS and CDR2 YFSETQ. CDR3 length: 16 amino acids. DNA of the CDR3: TGCGCCAGCAGCTTGGCCGGGGTACAGTTCGGTAACACCATATATTTT. Protein product: CASSLAGVQFGNTIYF.

The chain recombines TRBV5-4 with TRBJ2-1; 10 bases fit TRBD2. With V trimmed by 3 bases and J by 4 bases, 13 bases remained unmatched. CDR1 and CDR2 from the germline V gene are SGHNT and YYREEE (reference sequence). The CDR3 contains 18 residues. CDR3 nucleotides: TGTGCCAGCAGCTCCTTCCACCAGCGGGGGGGCCTATACAATGAGCAGTTCTTC. Translating it yields CASSSFHQRGGLYNEQFF.

The V and J genes are TRBV7-2 and TRBJ1-2, with D hard to call. Trimming took off 5 bases at V and 2 bases at J, with 6 bases between the two ends. The CDR3 extends over 12 amino acids. Germline values: CDR1 SGHTA, CDR2 FQGNSA. CDR3 residues: CASSPKNYGYTF. The CDR3 region has the DNA TGTGCCAGCAGCCCTAAAAACTATGGCTACACCTTC.

This clone was counted a single time. The chain combines TRBV5-6 with TRBJ2-7; the match to TRBD1 covers 7 bases. Germline V lookup: CDR1 SGHDT, CDR2 YYEEEE. V trimming: 4 bases; J trimming: 4 bases; junction bases outside the gene matches: 2. The CDR3 is 12 amino acids. The CDR3 DNA reads as TGTGCCAGCAGCGGGGGACAGTACGAGCAGTACTTC. This sequence encodes CASSGGQYEQYF.

The J gene is TRBJ2-5, the V gene TRBV5-4; possible D gene TRBD1, 6 bases. Trimming removed 3 bases at V and 0 bases at J, with 15 bases between. This CDR3 region has 16 residues. Germline V gene data show CDR1 as SGHNT and CDR2 as YYREEE (reference sequence). CDR3 DNA sequence: TGTGCCAGCAGCTCCACGGAGAACAGGGACCAAGAGACCCAGTACTTC. Translating gives CASSSTENRDQETQYF.

The V gene is TRBV28, the J gene TRBJ2-4; D call uncertain. V was pared by 6 bases and J by 7 bases, with 16 bases between. The CDR3 spans 14 residues. Germline lookup yields CDR1 MDHEN and CDR2 SYDVKM. CDR3 nucleotides: TGTGCCAGCAGCCTTAACCCGAGAGAGAACATTCAGTACTTC. Translation gives CASSLNPRENIQYF.

The V gene is TRBV5-4, the J gene TRBJ1-2; 8 nucleotides agree with TRBD1. The trim removed 0 bases at V and 7 bases at J, leaving 14 bases unmatched. The CDR3 contains 17 residues. Germline lookup yields CDR1 SGHNT and CDR2 YYREEE (reference sequence). CDR3 in DNA: TGTGCCAGCAGCTTGGCGGGCCCAGGGGGCGCATGGTTTGGCTACACCTTC. Amino acids: CASSLAGPGGAWFGYTF.

The rearrangement joins TRBV2 to TRBJ1-2; 9 bases are a match to TRBD1. With V trimmed by 7 bases and J by 2 bases, 5 bases remained unmatched. CDR1 and CDR2 (germline): SNHLY, FYNNEI. The CDR3 spans 14 residues. The CDR3 loop reads CASTRTGANYGYTF. The CDR3 DNA reads as TGTGCCAGCACTCGGACAGGGGCGAACTATGGCTACACCTTC.

The V and J genes are TRBV7-6 and TRBJ2-4, with TRBD2 matching 8 bases. Germline V gene sequence: CDR1 SGHVS, CDR2 FNYEAQ. The CDR3 runs to 14 residues. V lost 5 bases, J lost 9 bases, and 9 bases stayed unmatched. The CDR3 nucleotides read TGTGCCAGCAGCCCTGGACTAGCCAGGGGCATTCAGTACTTC. Its protein is CASSPGLARGIQYF.

A note on this clone: Sequence at one end of the junction differs from germline and may be a read error. The CDR3 DNA follows: TGTGCTAGCAGCCCGGGGGGACTAGCGGGAGTTAAAGATACGCAGTATTTT. Its translation: CASSPGGLAGVKDTQYF. The chain carries TRBV7-7 and TRBJ2-3; the match to TRBD2 covers 14 bases. The CDR3 has 17 amino acids. Per germline, CDR1 SSHAT and CDR2 FNYEAQ (reference sequence).